This is a list of T cell receptor beta chains from one sample in a study of T cell changes during pregnancy in multiple sclerosis. This table comes from immunoSEQ multiplex PCR, and its TCRdb copy is limited to in-frame clones, with some not included. The sample carries about 70,000 clones, around 91% recorded once. Sequenced here: peripheral blood, sampled in the third trimester of pregnancy. The source of these receptors is a female donor in good health, enrolled as a control in a pregnancy study. Both conserved end residues are part of each CDR3. D genes are given only for firm matches. Size is stated for part of the rows, as once, few or many counts, or as a class when the clone is expanded.

V gene	J gene	D gene	clone size	CDR3 DNA	CDR3 protein
TRBV19	TRBJ2-2	TRBD1	-	TGTGCCAGTAGTACCCTCCCGGGACAGGGGAACGGGGAGCTGTTTTTT	CASSTLPGQGNGELFF
TRBV30	TRBJ1-1	-	once	TGTGCCTGGAGTGGATACGGTCAGAACACTGAAGCTTTCTTT	CAWSGYGQNTEAFF
TRBV10-3	TRBJ2-7	TRBD2	-	TGTGCCATCAGGGGGGACTCTAGCGGGGACGAGCAGTACTTC	CAIRGDSSGDEQYF
TRBV5-6	TRBJ2-7	-	-	TGTGCCAGCAGCTTAGACAGCTTTCCGGCGGTGGAGCAGTACTTC	CASSLDSFPAVEQYF
TRBV5-1	TRBJ2-7	-	-	TGCGCCAGCAGTACGGACAACTACGAGCAGTACTTC	CASSTDNYEQYF
TRBV7-3	TRBJ2-3	TRBD1	-	TGTGCCAGCAGCTTAATCCCCGGGACAGGGGTTACAGATACGCAGTATTTT	CASSLIPGTGVTDTQYF
TRBV19	TRBJ2-1	TRBD2	-	TGTGCCAGTAGTATACTAGCGGGGGTACTCAATGAGCAGTTCTTC	CASSILAGVLNEQFF
TRBV7-7	TRBJ2-5	TRBD1	-	TGTGCTAGCAGCTTAGTTTGGGACAGAGTAGGGGAGACCCAGTACTTC	CASSLVWDRVGETQYF
TRBV2	TRBJ2-7	-	-	TGTGCCAGCAGTGTTAACCGGGACACCTACGAGCAGTACTTC	CASSVNRDTYEQYF
TRBV9	TRBJ2-1	TRBD2	-	TGTGCCAGCAGCGGGACTAGCGGGGTCAATGAGCAGTTCTTC	CASSGTSGVNEQFF
TRBV11-2	TRBJ1-1	-	-	TGTGCCAGCAGCTTAGGTGCAGGAAAGGTTGAAGCTTTCTTT	CASSLGAGKVEAFF
TRBV2	TRBJ1-1	TRBD1	-	TGTGCCAGCAGCATTAGGAGGGACAGGGGGATCACTGAAGCTTTCTTT	CASSIRRDRGITEAFF
TRBV30	TRBJ1-4	-	-	TGTGCCTGCCCCACGACAGCGTGGGCTGAAAAACTGTTTTTT	CACPTTAWAEKLFF
TRBV19	TRBJ2-1	TRBD2	-	TGTGCCAGTAGTCCCTGGGTGGGGAGGGGTTACAATGAGCAGTTCTTC	CASSPWVGRGYNEQFF
TRBV6-5	TRBJ1-5	TRBD1	-	TGTGCCAGCAGAAGAGGGACAGGGGGCAATCAGCCCCAGCATTTT	CASRRGTGGNQPQHF
TRBV19	TRBJ1-3	-	-	TGTGCCAGTACCCGGCGGGACTCTGGAAACACCATATATTTT	CASTRRDSGNTIYF
TRBV19	TRBJ1-1	TRBD1	few	TGTGCCAGTTCCGGGACAGGGTTAACTGAAGCTTTCTTT	CASSGTGLTEAFF
TRBV27	TRBJ2-6	-	-	TGTGCCAGCAGTCGGTACCTCTCTGGGGCCAACGTCCTGACTTTC	CASSRYLSGANVLTF
TRBV10-3	TRBJ2-3	TRBD2	-	TGTGCCATCAGGGGTAAGCGGGGGGCTAGCACAGATACGCAGTATTTT	CAIRGKRGASTDTQYF
TRBV7-3	TRBJ1-2	TRBD1	-	TGTGCCAGCAGAGAGGACAGGGTAGGTGGCTACACCTTC	CASREDRVGGYTF
TRBV7-2	TRBJ1-2	TRBD1	-	TGTGCCAGCAGCTTGGACAGGGGGGGACCCTATGGCTACACCTTC	CASSLDRGGPYGYTF
TRBV29-1	TRBJ2-2	-	-	TGCAGCGTTGAAGCTCCGATGGGGCCCGGGGAGCTGTTTTTT	CSVEAPMGPGELFF
TRBV18	TRBJ2-7	TRBD1	-	TGTGCCAGCTCAACGGACAGGGGGCTCGAGCAGTACTTC	CASSTDRGLEQYF
TRBV2	TRBJ1-4	TRBD1	-	TGTGCCAGCAGCCGGACAGGGGTGGGTGAAAAACTGTTTTTT	CASSRTGVGEKLFF